This passage covers 29 T cell receptor beta chains from one sample sequenced in a study of T cells in Graves' hyperthyroidism and ophthalmopathy. From RNA transcripts, TCR beta CDR3 regions were amplified. With the HTBI primer set, the TCR CDR3 went through a first round of RT-PCR. TCRdb reanalysed the multiplex PCR reads using MiXCR and keeps one entry per CDR3 protein. The table records fewer than 650,000 distinct CDR3 sequences, 13% to 15% of them present only once. Sequenced sample: blood. The receptors were sampled from a woman between 40 and 55 years old with Graves' hyperthyroidism.

This clonotype was seen at least ten times. V usage is TRBV10-3 and J usage is TRBJ2-7; D may be TRBD2 (6 bases). This CDR3 contains 15 residues. CDR1 ENHRY and CDR2 SYGVKD come from the germline V gene. Trimming stripped 0 bases from V and 4 bases from J, with 13 bases between. DNA of the CDR3: TGTGCCATCAGTGAGTCGGAGGGGAGTTGGTACGAGCAGTACTTC. Its translation is CAISESEGSWYEQYF.

The chain links TRBV29-1 to TRBJ2-5, with D maybe TRBD2 (5 bases). The V gene lost 6 bases and the J gene lost 5 bases, with 16 bases spanning the gap. CDR1 is SQVTM and CDR2 is ANQGSEA in the germline V gene. The CDR3 contains 13 residues. DNA of the CDR3: TGCAGCGTAGGAGACCCCCGCGGGGAGACCCAGTACTTC. This encodes CSVGDPRGETQYF.

The chain uses TRBV6-1 and TRBJ2-7, with TRBD2 matching over 10 bases. Trimming took 5 bases from V and 5 from J; bases not matched to a gene: 15. Germline CDR1 reads MNHNS; CDR2 reads SASEGT. The CDR3 runs 17 residues. This CDR3 reads CASSPRYGGSGRDEQYF. DNA of the CDR3: TGTGCCAGCAGTCCGCGATATGGAGGGAGCGGGAGGGACGAGCAGTACTTC.

The rearrangement joins TRBV10-3 to TRBJ1-1; a weak D match, TRBD1 (6 bases). This CDR3 region has 12 residues. The ends were cut back, 6 bases at V and 10 bases at J, with 15 bases in the middle. Germline CDR1 is ENHRY and CDR2 is SYGVKD. The CDR3 coding sequence is TGTGCCATCAGACAAAACAGGGAAGCAGCTTTCTTT. Its translation: CAIRQNREAAFF.

At least ten counts were recorded for this clonotype. The gene calls are TRBV18 and TRBJ2-1, with D unresolved. Germline V gene lookup returns CDR1 KGHSH and CDR2 LQKENI. Trimming pared 2 bases from V and 5 bases from J, leaving 13 bases between. The CDR3 is made up of 15 amino acids. CDR3 protein: CASSPRALQNNEQFF. CDR3 coding DNA: TGTGCCAGCTCACCAAGGGCTCTACAGAACAATGAGCAGTTCTTC.

Many counts were recorded for this clonotype. The chain recombines TRBV6-1 with TRBJ2-1; TRBD2 agrees at 14 bases. CDR1 MNHNS and CDR2 SASEGT come from the germline V gene. The trim removed 7 bases at V and 7 bases at J, leaving 9 bases unmatched. This CDR3 is 16 amino acids long. CDR3 sequence (DNA): TGTGCCAGCAACGGACTAGCGGGAGGTGAGAGGAATGAGCAGTTCTTC. As protein: CASNGLAGGERNEQFF.

V gene TRBV20-1 combines with J gene TRBJ2-5, with 10 bases that match TRBD2. From germline, CDR1 is DFQATT and CDR2 SNEGSKA (reference sequence). The V segment lost 3 bases and the J segment 6 bases; nucleotides outside the gene matches: 4. The CDR3 is 13 residues long. The CDR3 nucleotides read TGCAGTGCTAGCACTAGCGGGATTAAGACCCAGTACTTC. This sequence encodes CSASTSGIKTQYF.

This clonotype was counted many times. The V call is TRBV18, the J call TRBJ2-7; D is unclear. V lost 4 bases and J lost 3, with 13 bases in between. Germline values: CDR1 KGHSH, CDR2 LQKENI. This CDR3 is built from 14 residues. The CDR3 nucleotides read TGTGCCAGCTCACTGGAGACGGCAAGCTACGAGCAGTACTTC. Translation gives CASSLETASYEQYF.

The genes are TRBV7-2 and TRBJ1-5; weak D call: TRBD1 (6 bases). From germline, CDR1 is SGHTA and CDR2 FQGNSA. The CDR3 contains 12 residues. The V end was cut by 5 bases, the J end by 11 bases, with 13 bases between. The CDR3 DNA follows: TGTGCCAGCAGCGAAACAGGGAGTACCCAGCATTTT. Its translation: CASSETGSTQHF.

This clonotype was counted many times. The rearrangement uses TRBV27 and TRBJ1-2; a weak D match, TRBD1 (5 bases). Germline V gene sequence: CDR1 MNHEY, CDR2 SMNVEV (reference sequence). There are 15 residues in the CDR3. Trimming removed 3 bases from V and 3 bases from J, with 14 bases in between. The CDR3 here is CASSFSAGQYYGYTF. The CDR3 coding sequence is TGTGCCAGCAGTTTTAGTGCAGGGCAATACTATGGCTACACCTTC.

This clonotype was picked up many times. J is TRBJ1-5 and V is TRBV7-2; 9 positions match TRBD1. The CDR3 contains 15 residues. The V segment lost 5 bases and the J segment 3 bases; nucleotides outside the gene matches: 5. CDR1 SGHTA and CDR2 FQGNSA come from the germline V gene. CDR3 residues: CASSPGQGYNQPQHF. For the CDR3, the DNA is TGTGCCAGCAGCCCGGGACAGGGTTACAATCAGCCCCAGCATTTT.

This clonotype was seen repeatedly, ten times or more. The rearrangement uses TRBV5-1 and TRBJ2-3; 7 positions agree with TRBD1. The CDR3 consists of 15 residues. Trimming took 0 bases from V and 3 from J; bases not matched to a gene: 4. CDR1 SGHRS and CDR2 YFSETQ come from the germline V gene. The CDR3 region is CASSLEDRRTDTQYF. CDR3 DNA sequence: TGCGCCAGCAGCTTGGAGGACAGGAGGACAGATACGCAGTATTTT.

At least ten counts were recorded for this clonotype. This chain uses TRBV5-1 with TRBJ1-1; D call uncertain. Germline V CDR1 and CDR2: SGHRS, YFSETQ. This CDR3 is 14 amino acids long. V lost 0 bases and J 3 bases, leaving 9 bases between the germline ends. In DNA form, the CDR3 reads TGCGCCAGCAGCTTGGTTCCGGTGGACACTGAAGCTTTCTTT. This translates into CASSLVPVDTEAFF.

This clonotype has ten or more counts. This chain uses TRBV12-3 or TRBV12-4 with TRBJ2-1, with 9 bases matching TRBD2. Unmatched junction bases numbered 10, after V lost 8 bases and J lost 5 bases. The CDR3 consists of 15 residues. The CDR3 region is CASGRGREGHNEQFF. The CDR3 DNA follows: TGTGCCAGCGGCCGAGGGCGGGAGGGCCACAATGAGCAGTTCTTC.

Ten or more counts support this clonotype. The rearrangement uses TRBV7-9 and TRBJ1-1; 7 nucleotides align to TRBD1. CDR1 is SEHNR and CDR2 is FQNEAQ in the germline V gene (reference sequence). With 5 bases clipped from V and 1 base from J, the junction kept 7 bases outside the gene matches. The CDR3 covers 15 residues. The CDR3 loop is CASSTHDRANTEAFF. DNA of the CDR3: TGTGCCAGCAGCACCCACGACAGGGCGAACACTGAAGCTTTCTTT. The full variable domain, rest sourced from reference TRBV7-9 and TRBJ1-1, is DTGVSQNPRHKITKRGQNVTFRCDPISEHNRLYWYRQTLGQGPEFLTYFQNEAQLEKSRLLSDRFSAERPKGSFSTLEIQRTEQGDSAMYLCASSTHDRANTEAFFGQGTRLTVV.

This clonotype was seen at least ten times. V and J are TRBV5-1 and TRBJ1-2; D gene unclear. Germline CDR1 and CDR2: SGHRS and YFSETQ. The ends were cut back, 4 bases at V and 0 bases at J, with 10 bases in the middle. This CDR3 region has 14 residues. The chain's CDR3 is CASSERQANYGYTF. The DNA for the CDR3 is TGCGCCAGCAGCGAGCGTCAAGCTAACTATGGCTACACCTTC.

On this clonotype itself: One base away lies a much larger clone, so this may be a sequencing read error. The V call is TRBV6-1, the J call TRBJ1-4, with 7 bases matching TRBD1. The CDR3 is 14 residues long. The ends lost 6 bases at V and 5 bases at J; junction bases unmatched: 6. From germline, CDR1 is MNHNS and CDR2 SASEGT. The chain's CDR3 is CASSPGQRNEKLFF. The DNA of the CDR3 is TGTGCCAGCAGCCCGGGACAGAGGAATGAAAAACTGTTTTTT.

The rearrangement joins TRBV19 to TRBJ1-1, with D unresolved. This CDR3 contains 14 residues. Trimming removed 6 bases at V and 3 bases at J, with 14 bases between. Germline CDR1 reads LNHDA; CDR2 reads SQIVND (reference sequence). The CDR3 sequence is CASSLRTWDTEAFF. The CDR3 region has the DNA TGTGCCAGTAGCCTTAGGACCTGGGACACTGAAGCTTTCTTT. Using reference TRBV19 and TRBJ1-1 for the parts outside the CDR3, the full variable domain is DGGITQSPKYLFRKEGQNVTLSCEQNLNHDAMYWYRQDPGQGLRLIYYSQIVNDFQKGDIAEGYSVSREKKESFPLTVTSAQKNPTAFYLCASSLRTWDTEAFFGQGTRLTVV.

This clonotype showed up just a few times. The gene calls are TRBV19 and TRBJ1-2; tentative D call: TRBD1 (6 bases). The CDR3 loop spans 13 amino acids. Germline V gives CDR1 LNHDA, CDR2 SQIVND (reference sequence). Trimming took 5 bases from V and 1 from J, leaving 8 bases between them. CDR3 loop: CASSYRDNYGYTF. CDR3 DNA sequence: TGTGCCAGTAGTTACAGGGATAACTATGGCTACACCTTC.

The chain is built from TRBV7-3 and TRBJ2-3; the D is unclear. Between the trimmed V and J ends, which lost 3 bases and 3 bases, there was a span of 13 bases. CDR1 is SGHTA and CDR2 is FQGTGA in the germline V gene. CDR3 length: 15 amino acids. CDR3: CASSFAPATTDTQYF. DNA of the CDR3: TGTGCCAGCAGCTTTGCACCAGCTACTACAGATACGCAGTATTTT.

V and J are TRBV9 and TRBJ1-5; 7 nucleotides line up with TRBD1. This CDR3 has 13 amino acids. V lost 4 bases to trimming and J lost 7 bases; unmatched junction nucleotides: 5. From germline, CDR1 is SGDLS and CDR2 YYNGEE. CDR3 DNA sequence: TGTGCCAGCAGCCTCAGGGGGGAACAGCCCCAGCATTTT. This translates into CASSLRGEQPQHF.

There are many counts of this clonotype. The genes are TRBV29-1 and TRBJ1-2, with TRBD1 identical over 8 bases. V trimming: 6 bases; J trimming: 3 bases; junction bases outside the gene matches: 3. CDR1 is SQVTM, CDR2 ANQGSEA, per germline. The CDR3 covers 12 residues. The CDR3 DNA is TGCAGCGTGAGGGGACAGGACTATGGCTACACCTTC. Translating it yields CSVRGQDYGYTF.

Only a few counts were recorded for this clonotype. The chain uses TRBV7-9 and TRBJ1-2; a possible D gene is TRBD1 (6 bases). The V end was cut by 2 bases, the J end by 8 bases, with 21 bases between. This CDR3 has 16 residues. The germline V gene has CDR1 SEHNR and CDR2 FQNEAQ (reference sequence). CDR3: CASSLSSGRAGEGYTF. DNA of the CDR3: TGTGCCAGCAGCTTATCTTCAGGGAGGGCAGGGGAAGGCTACACCTTC.

This chain uses TRBV5-1 with TRBJ1-1; TRBD1 is a possible D gene (5 bases). Deletions cut 4 bases from V and 0 bases from J, with 13 bases between. The length of the CDR3 is 15 residues. From germline, CDR1 is SGHRS and CDR2 YFSETQ. CDR3 amino acids: CASSTSQGLNTEAFF. The CDR3, as DNA: TGCGCCAGCAGCACTTCCCAGGGATTGAACACTGAAGCTTTCTTT.

In the case of this clonotype: This may come from a read error, since a much larger clone is one base off. The V and J genes are TRBV18 and TRBJ2-1, with unresolved D. Per the germline V gene, CDR1 is KGHSH and CDR2 is LQKENI. The CDR3 contains 16 residues. Between the trimmed V and J ends, which lost 1 base and 2 bases, there was a span of 12 bases. CDR3 loop: CASSPQKKSPYNEQFF. The CDR3 DNA follows: TGTGCCAGCTCACCACAGAAAAAAAGCCCCTACAATGAGCAGTTCTTC. Combining the CDR3 with reference TRBV18 and TRBJ2-1 gives the whole variable domain NAGVMQNPRHLVRRRGQEARLRCSPMKGHSHVYWYRQLPEEGLKFMVYLQKENIIDESGMPKERFSAEFPKEGPSILRIQQVVRGDSAAYFCASSPQKKSPYNEQFFGPGTRLTVL.

Ten or more counts support this clonotype. CDR3 DNA: TGTGCCAGCTCACAAAGCCGTCTAGGGACCGGGGAGCTGTTTTTT. Its translation is CASSQSRLGTGELFF. The V and J genes are TRBV18 and TRBJ2-2; D call uncertain. The CDR3 covers 15 residues. V shed 4 bases and J shed 5 bases, with 14 bases lying between them. CDR1 and CDR2 (germline): KGHSH, LQKENI.

The rearrangement uses TRBV30 and TRBJ2-7; D not certain. The CDR3 loop spans 13 amino acids. Per the germline V gene, CDR1 is GTSNPN and CDR2 is SVGIG (reference sequence). V was clipped by 3 bases and J by 2 bases, with 11 bases between them. The CDR3, as DNA: TGTGCCTGGAGCCTACTCGGACCCTACGAGCAGTACTTC. Protein product: CAWSLLGPYEQYF. Full variable domain (rest looked up from reference TRBV30 and TRBJ2-7): SQTIHQWPATLVQPVGSPLSLECTVEGTSNPNLYWYRQAAGRGLQLLFYSVGIGQISSEVPQNLSASRPQDRQFILSSKKLLLSDSGFYLCAWSLLGPYEQYFGPGTRLTVT.

This clonotype was picked up a small number of times. The rearrangement joins TRBV5-6 to TRBJ2-7, with TRBD1 identical over 8 bases. Germline V gene data show CDR1 as SGHDT and CDR2 as YYEEEE. The CDR3 extends over 13 amino acids. V gave up 3 bases and J gave up 6 bases; unmatched junction bases: 5. CDR3 sequence: CASSSGTGFEQYF. CDR3 in DNA: TGTGCCAGCAGCTCCGGGACAGGATTCGAGCAGTACTTC.

This clonotype occurred a few times. A read error may account for a junction end that differs from germline. This chain links TRBV7-3 with TRBJ1-1; D might be TRBD1 (5 bases). The CDR3 has 12 amino acids. Germline V lookup: CDR1 SGHTA, CDR2 FQGTGA. The CDR3 DNA sequence: TGTGCCAGCAGCCTCGGGACCCCTGAAACTTTCTTT. Translation: CASSLGTPETFF.